This TCR beta chain was obtained from a study of identical twins. Overall study findings and caveats: Memory repertoires lacked the insertion deficit that abundant cord blood beta clonotypes showed. Where beta out-of-frame sequences were concerned, excess twin sharing was weaker.

A template switching step contributed a universal primer site, while unique molecular identifiers were present in the cDNA. In TCRdb, the 5' RACE reads were re-called with MiXCR into one record per CDR3 protein. Among a few hundred thousand distinct CDR3 sequences listed, roughly an eighth were seen once. This clonotype was seen at least ten times. Its antigen remains unknown. Trimming took 0 bases from V and 5 from J, leaving 5 bases between them. The germline CDR1 and CDR2 sequences are SGHRS and YFSETQ. This CDR3 has 13 residues. These same records also appear under a second study, on yellow fever vaccine responses in identical twins. That work adds: Twins' T cell vaccine responses reportedly looked partly convergent, partly personalized.

This chain links TRBV5-1 with TRBJ2-2; no clear D. The material sequenced was CD4+ T cells sorted from blood. This TCR was recovered from a woman aged 18-30 years in good health. The CDR3 loop reads CASSLALTGELFF. The DNA of the CDR3 is TGCGCCAGCAGCTTGGCCTTAACCGGGGAGCTGTTTTTT.